This T cell receptor beta chain was recovered during a study of blood T cell repertoires in COVID-19 (dated by TCRdb to 2020 to 2021). Turning to the overall study: Collaborator samples came from the United States, Italy and Spain and covered acute and convalescent phases of COVID-19. Sample metadata almost always included a de-identified subject ID, COVID-19 status, age in years and sex. The prospective study material was composed of cDNA or gDNA derived from T cells, B-cell-depleted T cells, or PBMCs. The repertoires were released in a freely available public database meant as a resource for research on the immune response to SARS-CoV-2. Where HLA class I and class II types were available, the types were taken from metadata supplied by the sample provider, not from assay-based typing. The dataset comprised deeply sampled blood TCRbeta repertoires from subjects exposed to, actively infected with, or recovered from COVID-19. The samples were drawn from the first 160 participants of the ongoing ImmuneRACE study and from 1,254 subjects provided by 6 global collaborators. General study outcomes and caveats: How much clinical and demographic metadata was included differed by source and by participant, and the metadata was provided uncurated.

There are 14 amino acids in the CDR3, from cysteine to phenylalanine inclusive. The sequence is cut down to CDR3 DNA, 42 bases in frame from base 1. Participants in the prospective study were enrolled through a virtual design, were aged about 18 to 89 years, and lived in about 25 United States geographic areas. Cohort assignment in the prospective study relied on participant-reported clinical history from a screening survey and a study questionnaire. Recovered participants in ImmuneRACE Cohort 3 were defined as having two consecutive negative NP/OP PCR tests, clearance from a healthcare professional, or resolution of symptoms. In the prospective study, mobile phlebotomists collected whole blood, serum and a nasopharyngeal or oropharyngeal swab from each participant. Participants in the prospective study had the option to provide additional blood draws and questionnaires over an approximately 2-month period. Prospective study blood samples were shipped either frozen or at room temperature before DNA extraction.

TCRbeta CDR3 regions were amplified from genomic DNA by means of the immunoSEQ Assay, a bias-controlled multiplex PCR. Under the source paper's analysis protocol: Within the assay, amplification of reference gene primers was used to estimate how many nucleated cells each sample contained. To quantify the absolute abundance of each unique TCRbeta CDR3 rearrangement, sequence reads were collapsed and filtered. For each sample, productive Simpson clonality was calculated as the square root of Simpson's diversity index over productive rearrangements. The immuneACCESS repertoire file appears here via TCRdb, limited to in-frame rearrangements. These files lack a portion of the clones; in checked studies, under half of the deficit traces to unresolved V genes, and the cause of the others is not known. V, J and clone size are taken as reported in that table, and D and trimming were inferred from the DNA itself. Present in this sample are 400,000 to 450,000 clones, around 90% of which were seen just once. The ten largest make up 0.6% to 0.7% of the sample.

This clone was detected only once. It has no known antigen specificity. No qualities accompany the bases; no much larger clone lies one base away. This chain joins TRBV21-1 to TRBJ1-2; the D call of TRBD1 is as the table states it, not checked on the DNA. TRBV21-1 has pseudogene status. The sample was PBMCs or T cells enriched from blood (not recorded which). The TCR was taken from a man aged 18 to 35 who had recovered from COVID-19. This receptor carries the CDR3 CASSSTGLSYGYTF. The sequence in DNA is TGTGCCAGCTCCTCGACAGGGCTCTCCTATGGCTACACCTTC.